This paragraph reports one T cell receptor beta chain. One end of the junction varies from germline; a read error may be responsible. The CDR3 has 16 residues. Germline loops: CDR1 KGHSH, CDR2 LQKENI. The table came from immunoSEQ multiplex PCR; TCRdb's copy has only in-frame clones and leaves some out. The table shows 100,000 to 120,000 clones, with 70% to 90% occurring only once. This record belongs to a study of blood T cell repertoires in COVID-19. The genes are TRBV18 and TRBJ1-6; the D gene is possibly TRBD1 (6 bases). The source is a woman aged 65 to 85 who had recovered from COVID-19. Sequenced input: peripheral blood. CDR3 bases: TGTGCCAGCTCACCACGGGGGCAAGGGGATAATTCATCCCTCCACTTT. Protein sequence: CASSPRGQGDNSSLHF.